The present T cell receptor beta chain was sequenced within a study of Graves' ophthalmopathy and Graves' hyperthyroidism. Study in general: Investigators collected peripheral blood at initial diagnosis, before any treatment was given.

Newly diagnosed, the hyperthyroidism patients had under 2 months' duration and were aged 18 to 65. This clonotype was seen at least ten times. Its antigen is as yet unknown. Regarding the study as a whole: Most thyroid-expanded clonotypes exceeding 0.001 frequency were also found in blood.

RNA transcripts yielded amplified TCR beta CDR3 regions. HTBI-primed first-round RT-PCR preceded second-round multiplex PCR. Via MiXCR, TCRdb re-called the multiplex PCR reads, giving one row per CDR3 protein. This sample has about 620,000 distinct CDR3 sequences, with 22% found just once. Trimming removed 4 bases at V and 2 bases at J, with 11 bases between. There are 14 residues in the CDR3. The source material was peripheral blood. The origin of this receptor is a woman between 18 and 30 years old with stable Graves' hyperthyroidism. Some clones in this sample may be carry-over from other donors' samples. This sequence joins TRBV12-3 or TRBV12-4 and TRBJ2-5; no reliable D call. CDR3 sequence: CASSSLMGQETQYF. CDR3 coding DNA: TGTGCCAGCAGTTCCCTTATGGGTCAAGAGACCCAGTACTTC.